Each of the 10 T cell receptor beta chains below was sequenced from the same sample in a study of tumor-infiltrating lymphocytes in primary liver carcinoma. Scientists recovered RNA and DNA together from around 20-30 mg of unsorted bulk tissue. Making TCR beta cDNA involved 400 to 600 ng total RNA and a constant-region primer. For TCR beta, libraries were produced by three nested multiplex PCR rounds using slightly modified ARM-PCR. TRBV1-TRBV30 forward primers and a C-beta reverse primer were used in the first two PCR rounds, which each ran for about 10 cycles. MiXCR, applied by TCRdb to the multiplex PCR reads, yields one record per CDR3 protein. In the table there are tens of thousands of distinct CDR3 sequences, around 75% of which are singletons. Sequenced material: tumor-adjacent normal liver tissue. The receptors were gathered from a woman younger than 45 with primary liver carcinoma and hepatitis B virus infection.

This clonotype is deemed medium-sized (0.01 to 0.1%). The chain has TRBV5-1 and TRBJ2-1; tentatively, D is TRBD2 (6 bases). V lost 0 bases, J lost 5 bases, and 12 bases lay in between. The CDR3 runs 15 residues. From germline, CDR1 is SGHRS and CDR2 YFSETQ. CDR3: CASSLGGGKDNEQFF. The CDR3 bases are TGCGCCAGCAGCTTGGGAGGCGGGAAAGACAATGAGCAGTTCTTC.

Turning to this clonotype: The junction and the germline gene differ at one end; a read error may be behind it. CDR3 DNA: TGTGCCAGCAGTTTTCTTTGGGCAATCCAAGAGACTCAGTACTTC. Translation: CASSFLWAIQETQYF. The J gene is TRBJ2-5, the V gene TRBV12-3 or TRBV12-4; D gene unclear. The CDR3 spans 15 residues.

With regard to this clonotype: At one end the junction does not follow the germline gene, possibly because of a read error. CDR3 sequence reads: CACSARTGGTKETQYF. CDR3 in DNA: TGTGCCTGCAGCGCAAGAACAGGGGGCACGAAAGAGACCCAGTACTTC. The chain employs TRBV11-2 and TRBJ2-5; TRBD1 matches at 9 bases. Germline values: CDR1 SGHAT, CDR2 FQNNGV. The CDR3 consists of 16 residues.

Relative to its sample, this clonotype is medium-sized. CDR3 in amino acids: CASSFGTSGYNEQFF. As DNA, the CDR3 is TGTGCCAGCAGCTTTGGGACTAGCGGCTACAATGAGCAGTTCTTC. The chain employs TRBV11-2 and TRBJ2-1; 11 bases line up with TRBD2. The germline V gene has CDR1 SGHAT and CDR2 FQNNGV. CDR3 length equals 15 residues. V shed 3 bases and J 3 bases; nucleotides not matched to a gene: 1.

This clonotype has at least ten counts. The gene calls are TRBV6-1 and TRBJ2-3, with D tentatively TRBD1 or TRBD2 (5 bases each). CDR3 length: 14 amino acids. Germline V gene data show CDR1 as MNHNS and CDR2 as SASEGT. V lost 8 bases, J lost 4 bases, and 16 bases lay in between. The CDR3 sequence: CASEGTRDADTQYF. CDR3 coding DNA: TGTGCCAGCGAGGGAACGAGGGACGCAGATACGCAGTATTTT.

V and J are TRBV12-3 or TRBV12-4 and TRBJ2-1; the D gene is possibly TRBD2 (6 bases). V lost 11 bases to trimming and J lost 7 bases, with 15 bases between them. The CDR3 length is 12 residues. In DNA, the CDR3 is TGTGCCGGTAGTTTAGCGGAGAATGAGCAGTTCTTC. It translates to CAGSLAENEQFF.

This chain uses TRBV5-4 with TRBJ2-1; 8 bases fit TRBD2. Trimming took 3 bases from V and 11 from J; bases not matched to a gene: 13. The CDR3 is 15 residues long. CDR1 SGHNT and CDR2 YYREEE come from the germline V gene (reference sequence). The CDR3 spells CASSSGTRGRDQQFF. The CDR3 DNA reads as TGTGCCAGCAGCTCGGGGACTAGGGGGAGGGATCAGCAGTTCTTC.

As for this clonotype: Lacking the conserved final phenylalanine or tryptophan, this CDR3 likely reflects a read error. Because the CDR3's place on the DNA is in doubt, the DNA is left out and the CDR3 is given as listed by TCRdb. CDR3 protein: CASSVGQDSYEHYL. V is TRBV6-1 and J is TRBJ2-7. The germline gives CDR1 MNHNS, CDR2 SASEGT. Including both end residues, the CDR3 is 14 amino acids long.

Turning to this clonotype: Mismatch with germline at one junction end may stem from a read error. The chain links TRBV11-2 to TRBJ2-2; 10 nucleotides line up with TRBD2. This CDR3 is built from 16 residues. From germline, CDR1 is SGHAT and CDR2 FQNNGV. The DNA for the CDR3 is TGTGCCAGCTGCTCGACGCGTAGCGGGAGGTCCGGGGAGTTGTTTTTT. Residues: CASCSTRSGRSGELFF.

With respect to this clonotype: As the CDR3 is not closed by the conserved phenylalanine or tryptophan, this likely results from a read error. The chain employs TRBV4-2 and TRBJ2-7; 8 bases are shared with TRBD2. Germline lookup yields CDR1 LGHNA and CDR2 YNFKEQ. There are 15 residues in the CDR3. The CDR3 DNA sequence: TGTGCCAGCGATCCTGGAGCGGGAGCCAACTACAAGCAGTACTTA. The encoded protein is CASDPGAGANYKQYL.